The 21 T cell receptor beta chains presented below share a single source sample, sequenced in a study of T cell responses to AZD1222 COVID-19 vaccine. The table came from immunoSEQ multiplex PCR; TCRdb's copy has only in-frame clones and leaves some out. The sample includes around 70,000 clones, 88% of them seen just once. Here the sequenced sample was peripheral blood, taken on day 0 of AZD1222 vaccination. The receptor set was obtained from an adult in good health.

The chain is built from TRBV20-1 and TRBJ1-2, with D tentatively TRBD1 (5 bases). This CDR3 is 11 amino acids long. Germline V CDR1 and CDR2: DFQATT, SNEGSKA (reference sequence). Trimming left V 5 bases short and J 4 bases short, with 8 bases between. The CDR3 nucleotides are TGCAGTGCTTGGGACGGCTATGGCTACACCTTC. It yields the protein CSAWDGYGYTF.

This sequence joins TRBV3-1 (or the pseudogene TRBV3-2) and TRBJ2-6; unclear D gene. The CDR3 is 15 residues long. Trimming left V 1 base short and J 2 bases short, with 6 bases between. Looked up from germline, CDR1 is LGHDT and CDR2 is YNNKEL (reference sequence). CDR3 sequence reads: CASSQGVTGANVLTF. The CDR3 DNA reads as TGTGCCAGCAGCCAAGGGGTGACTGGGGCCAACGTCCTGACTTTC.

The chain employs TRBV27 and TRBJ1-1; 7 nucleotides line up with TRBD1. CDR1 and CDR2 from the germline V gene are MNHEY and SMNVEV (reference sequence). The J segment lost 5 bases and the V segment lost 6 bases, leaving 9 bases of the junction unmatched. This CDR3 spans 14 amino acids. CDR3 bases: TGTGCCAGCAGCGGGACAGCCCGAGGGACTGAAGCTTTCTTT. Its protein is CASSGTARGTEAFF.

The chain employs TRBV28 and TRBJ1-2; D call uncertain. V shed 3 bases and J shed 8 bases, with 13 bases lying between them. Germline V gene sequence: CDR1 MDHEN, CDR2 SYDVKM. The CDR3 covers 13 residues. The DNA of the CDR3 is TGTGCCAGCAGTTTCGCCGACCGAGGGGGCTACACCTTC. Translated: CASSFADRGGYTF.

This clone was counted once. The DNA of the CDR3 is TGTGCCAGCAGTGAGTCGGCTAGCGGGAGCTACGAGCAGTACTTC. Its translation is CASSESASGSYEQYF. This chain joins TRBV6-1 and TRBJ2-7; the match to TRBD2 covers 10 bases. J was trimmed by 3 bases and V by 3 bases; bases with no gene match: 5. The CDR3 totals 15 residues. The germline V gene encodes CDR1 MNHNS and CDR2 SASEGT.

The V call is TRBV18, the J call TRBJ1-2, with unresolved D. The CDR3 length is 16 residues. Per the germline V gene, CDR1 is KGHSH and CDR2 is LQKENI. Trimming removed 2 bases at V and 4 bases at J, with 17 bases between. The CDR3 reads CASSPSEQGLGYGYTF. The CDR3 DNA follows: TGTGCCAGCTCACCATCGGAGCAAGGTCTCGGCTATGGCTACACCTTC.

V gene TRBV30 combines with J gene TRBJ2-5; a weak D match, TRBD2 (6 bases). This CDR3 contains 13 residues. V lost 6 bases, J lost 0 bases, and 11 bases lay in between. Germline V gene lookup returns CDR1 GTSNPN and CDR2 SVGIG (reference sequence). DNA of the CDR3: TGTGCCTGTGATAGCGGTTACCAAGAGACCCAGTACTTC. It codes for CACDSGYQETQYF.

The rearrangement uses TRBV6-5 and TRBJ1-1; D not certain. Between the trimmed V and J ends, which lost 5 bases and 0 bases, there was a span of 10 bases. This CDR3 is built from 14 residues. The germline V gene has CDR1 MNHEY and CDR2 SVGAGI. The CDR3, as DNA: TGTGCCAGCAGTCCCGGTAGGGTGAACACTGAAGCTTTCTTT. Translating gives CASSPGRVNTEAFF.

The J gene is TRBJ1-2, the V gene TRBV7-9; D uncertain. In germline, CDR1 is SEHNR, CDR2 FQNEAQ (reference sequence). CDR3 length equals 13 residues. V lost 2 bases and J 8 bases, leaving 12 bases between the germline ends. CDR3: CASSLRDVKGYTF. As DNA, the CDR3 is TGTGCCAGCAGCTTAAGGGATGTCAAGGGCTACACCTTC.

The chain has TRBV29-1 and TRBJ2-1; the match to TRBD1 covers 7 bases. V gave up 6 bases and J gave up 5 bases; unmatched junction bases: 10. Germline V gene sequence: CDR1 SQVTM, CDR2 ANQGSEA. CDR3 size: 14 residues. The CDR3 DNA reads TGCAGCGTCGACCAGGGGGAAGCACACAATGAGCAGTTCTTC. It is translated as CSVDQGEAHNEQFF.

The chain couples TRBV5-1 to TRBJ2-3; TRBD2 matches at 13 bases. CDR3 length: 23 residues. Germline V gene lookup returns CDR1 SGHRS and CDR2 YFSETQ. J was trimmed by 2 bases and V by 4 bases; bases with no gene match: 25. The CDR3 DNA sequence: TGCGCCAGCAGCCCAGAAGGACGGACTAGCGGGAGTCCCGTTTCCTTCACCACAGATACGCAGTATTTT. It translates to CASSPEGRTSGSPVSFTTDTQYF.

CDR3 in DNA: TGTGCCTGGAGTAACGGCCTCTCTGGAAACACCATATATTTT. As protein: CAWSNGLSGNTIYF. The chain recombines TRBV30 with TRBJ1-3; D not resolved. V dropped 2 bases and J dropped 0 bases, with 8 bases sitting between them. Germline assignment: CDR1 GTSNPN and CDR2 SVGIG (reference sequence). This CDR3 contains 14 residues.

This chain joins TRBV18 and TRBJ1-4; D is unclear. Trimming took 3 bases from V and 4 from J, leaving 6 bases between them. The CDR3 totals 13 residues. The germline CDR1 and CDR2 sequences are KGHSH and LQKENI. The CDR3 region is CASSPGINEKLFF. CDR3 nucleotide sequence: TGTGCCAGCTCACCGGGTATTAATGAAAAACTGTTTTTT.

V gene TRBV5-1 combines with J gene TRBJ2-5; TRBD1 aligns across 7 bases. Per germline, CDR1 SGHRS and CDR2 YFSETQ. This CDR3 has 14 amino acids. V lost 6 bases and J lost 5; bases outside the gene matches: 10. The CDR3 DNA reads TGCGCCAGCAATCCAGGAACAGGGGTTGAGACCCAGTACTTC. Translated, it gives CASNPGTGVETQYF.

The rearrangement links TRBV11-2 to TRBJ2-3; 11 bases are shared with TRBD1. The CDR3 has 16 amino acids. Germline CDR1 is SGHAT and CDR2 is FQNNGV. The V gene end was trimmed by 4 bases and the J gene end by 5 bases; junction bases not matched to a gene: 8. The CDR3 nucleotides read TGTGCCAGCAGCTCCCACGGGACAGGGGGGATAGATACGCAGTATTTT. It specifies CASSSHGTGGIDTQYF.

V is TRBV27 and J is TRBJ1-1; D unresolved. Germline V gene lookup returns CDR1 MNHEY and CDR2 SMNVEV (reference sequence). Trimming took off 1 base at V and 5 bases at J, with 5 bases between the two ends. The CDR3 covers 12 residues. The CDR3 nucleotides are TGTGCCAGCAGTTTATGGGAGACTGAAGCTTTCTTT. Translated, it gives CASSLWETEAFF.

V gene TRBV5-1 combines with J gene TRBJ1-5; 8 bases match TRBD1. The CDR3 totals 19 residues. The germline V gene has CDR1 SGHRS and CDR2 YFSETQ. V lost 3 bases to trimming and J lost 2 bases; unmatched junction nucleotides: 16. The CDR3 here is CASSYWTGRVEDRNQPQHF. CDR3 DNA sequence: TGCGCCAGCAGCTATTGGACAGGGAGGGTAGAGGATCGCAATCAGCCCCAGCATTTT.

The rearrangement links TRBV25-1 to TRBJ2-7, with TRBD1 matching 7 bases. The trim removed 4 bases at V and 6 bases at J, leaving 3 bases unmatched. Germline CDR1 and CDR2: MGHDK and SYGVNS. This CDR3 contains 12 residues. CDR3 residues: CASSGGTAEQYF. The CDR3 DNA reads as TGTGCCAGCAGTGGGGGGACAGCCGAGCAGTACTTC.

The chain couples TRBV4-2 to TRBJ1-2; no reliable D call. The CDR3 runs to 14 residues. V was cut by 1 base and J by 7 bases, with 13 bases left in between. Germline CDR1 and CDR2: LGHNA and YNFKEQ. The CDR3 DNA is TGTGCCAGCAGCCAAGGACGGGCAGAAGGTGGCTACACCTTC. Translation gives CASSQGRAEGGYTF.

This chain joins TRBV2 and TRBJ1-4, with TRBD1 identical over 7 bases. Germline V lookup: CDR1 SNHLY, CDR2 FYNNEI. The CDR3 is 13 residues long. The trim removed 8 bases at V and 8 bases at J, leaving 8 bases unmatched. In DNA, the CDR3 is TGTGCCAGCCTAACAGACAGGGAGGAAAAACTGTTTTTT. Amino acids: CASLTDREEKLFF.

The table lists this clone with a few counts. The V gene is TRBV3-1 (or the pseudogene TRBV3-2), the J gene TRBJ1-5; 8 positions match TRBD1. J was trimmed by 2 bases and V by 1 base; bases with no gene match: 16. The CDR3 consists of 20 residues. Germline CDR1 reads LGHDT; CDR2 reads YNNKEL (reference sequence). CDR3 in amino acids: CASSQGTGPAPGDGNQPQHF. Here the CDR3 DNA reads TGTGCCAGCAGCCAAGGGACAGGGCCCGCGCCTGGTGATGGCAATCAGCCCCAGCATTTT.